This record looks at one T cell receptor (beta chain) sequence and its context. Original handling: Amplifying reference gene primers gave estimates of nucleated cell counts. The repertoire was sequenced with immunoSEQ multiplex PCR; TCRdb's copy has only in-frame clones and lacks some. The V and J calls and clone size come from that table; D and trimming were worked out from the DNA. This sample has 130,000 or so clones; roughly 90% occur once, and the top ten carry roughly 8%. This sample is drawn from a study of blood T cell repertoires in COVID-19. The germline V gene has CDR1 LNHDA and CDR2 SQIVND (reference sequence). The CDR3 loop spans 16 amino acids. V lost 3 bases and J 1 base, leaving 15 bases between the germline ends.

The specimen sequenced was peripheral blood. This chain uses TRBV19 with TRBJ1-1; the D gene is possibly TRBD1 (6 bases). This sequence originates from a man aged 50-60 years with acute or convalescent COVID-19. DNA for the CDR3: TGTGCCAGTAGTATCCTACCGGGACAAACGAACACTGAAGCTTTCTTT. Its protein is CASSILPGQTNTEAFF.